This is a list of T cell receptor beta chains from one sample in a study of shared clonotypes between healthy human individuals. Repertoires were generated with immunoSEQ multiplex PCR, while TCRdb's copy carries only in-frame clones and drops some. The table has 650,000 to 800,000 clones, roughly 94% seen once. The specimen sequenced was naive CD8+ T cells sorted from blood. The receptors shown here come from a man aged 30-40 years in good health. The CDR3 runs from the conserved cysteine through the conserved F or W. D genes are given only for firm matches. Clone size is given for some rows only: seen once, a few or many times, or a class if the clone is expanded.

TRBV7-2,-,TRBJ2-3,-,CASSLDLIGSEFGTDTQYF,TGTGCCAGCAGCTTAGATCTGATAGGATCAGAATTTGGCACAGATACGCAGTATTTT
TRBV7-9,-,TRBJ2-7,-,CASSLPSEYEQYF,TGTGCCAGCAGCTTACCGAGTGAGTACGAGCAGTACTTC
TRBV25-1,-,TRBJ2-7,-,CASSNPGGTEYYEQYF,TGTGCCAGCAGTAACCCGGGGGGGACAGAGTACTACGAGCAGTACTTC
TRBV7-3,-,TRBJ1-2,few,CASSFDSETNYGYTF,TGTGCCAGCAGCTTTGATTCGGAAACCAACTATGGCTACACCTTC
TRBV30,-,TRBJ2-3,-,CAWSVHGSTDTQYF,TGTGCCTGGAGTGTACACGGGAGCACAGATACGCAGTATTTT
TRBV29-1,-,TRBJ2-7,-,CSVAASLPYEQYF,TGCAGCGTTGCAGCGTCCCTGCCCTACGAGCAGTACTTC
TRBV13,TRBD2,TRBJ2-2,-,CASSSTRGTTPHGELFF,TGTGCCAGCAGCTCGACCCGCGGGACTACCCCGCACGGGGAGCTGTTTTTT
TRBV10-3,-,TRBJ2-7,-,CAISESNGNYEQYF,TGTGCCATCAGTGAGTCGAACGGAAACTACGAGCAGTACTTC
TRBV7-3,-,TRBJ2-3,-,CASSSQNTDTQYF,TGTGCCAGCAGCTCCCAAAACACAGATACGCAGTATTTT
TRBV2,-,TRBJ1-1,-,CASEGPGTEAFF,TGTGCCAGCGAAGGCCCAGGGACTGAAGCTTTCTTT
TRBV7-9,-,TRBJ2-3,-,CASSLGGGIPDTQYF,TGTGCCAGCAGCTTAGGGGGTGGGATACCAGATACGCAGTATTTT
TRBV6-1,-,TRBJ1-2,-,CASSEWSSWGYTF,TGTGCCAGCAGTGAATGGAGTTCCTGGGGCTACACCTTC
TRBV7-9,-,TRBJ2-2,-,CASRGVNTGELFF,TGTGCCAGCAGGGGAGTAAACACCGGGGAGCTGTTTTTT
TRBV28,-,TRBJ2-7,-,CASSFERAHSYEQYF,TGTGCCAGCAGTTTCGAACGGGCACACTCCTACGAGCAGTACTTC
TRBV19,-,TRBJ2-7,-,CASSFAQVPSYEQYF,TGTGCCAGTAGTTTTGCACAGGTACCCTCCTACGAGCAGTACTTC
TRBV19,TRBD2,TRBJ2-3,-,CASSEAAGGPDTQYF,TGTGCCAGTAGTGAGGCAGCGGGAGGGCCGGATACGCAGTATTTT